This T cell receptor beta chain is from a study of blood T cell repertoires in COVID-19. Germline V gene data show CDR1 as SSHAT and CDR2 as FNYEAQ (reference sequence). This CDR3 comprises 15 residues. A word on this clone: The junction departs from the called germline gene at one end, perhaps through a read error.

Data came from immunoSEQ multiplex PCR; TCRdb stores just in-frame clones and leaves some out. The sample has about 70,000 clones; 65% to 90% are singletons. The rearrangement uses TRBV7-7 and TRBJ2-1, with unresolved D. Sequencing input: peripheral blood. This TCR was sampled from a man aged 25 to 45 with COVID-19, enrolled during active disease. CDR3 in DNA: TGTGCTAGCAGCTTATTCCCAGCGAGGTACAATGAGCAGTTCTTC. Residues: CASSLFPARYNEQFF. Variable domain in full (rest from reference TRBV7-7 and TRBJ2-1): GAGVSQSPRYKVTKRGQDVTLRCDPISSHATLYWYQQALGQGPEFLTYFNYEAQPDKSGLPSDRFSAERPEGSISTLTIQRTEQRDSAMYRCASSLFPARYNEQFFGPGTRLTVL.